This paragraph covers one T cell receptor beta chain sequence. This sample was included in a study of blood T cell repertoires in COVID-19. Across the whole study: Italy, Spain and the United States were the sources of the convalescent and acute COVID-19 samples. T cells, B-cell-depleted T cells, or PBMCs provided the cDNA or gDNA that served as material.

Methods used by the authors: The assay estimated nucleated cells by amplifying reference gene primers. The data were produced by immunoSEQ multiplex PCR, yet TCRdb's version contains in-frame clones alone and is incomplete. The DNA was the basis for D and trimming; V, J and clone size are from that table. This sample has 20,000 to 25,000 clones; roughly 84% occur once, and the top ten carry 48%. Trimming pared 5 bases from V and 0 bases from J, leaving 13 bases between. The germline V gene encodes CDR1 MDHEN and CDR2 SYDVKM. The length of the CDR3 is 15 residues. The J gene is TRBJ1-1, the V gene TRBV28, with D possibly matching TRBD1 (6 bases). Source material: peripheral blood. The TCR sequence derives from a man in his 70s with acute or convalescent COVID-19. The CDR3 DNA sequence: TGTGCCAGCAGTCCCTATCGGACAGTGAACACTGAAGCTTTCTTT. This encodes CASSPYRTVNTEAFF.